Listed below are T cell receptor beta chains from one sample, sequenced in a study of T cells in Graves' hyperthyroidism and ophthalmopathy. Using its own MiXCR run on the multiplex PCR reads, TCRdb lists one record per CDR3 protein. The sample has over 550,000 distinct CDR3 sequences, 16% seen once. The specimen was blood. These receptors were collected from a woman aged 18-29 years with Graves' hyperthyroidism. CDR3s include the opening cysteine and the closing phenylalanine or tryptophan. Fields, in order: J gene, D gene, V gene, clone size, CDR3 protein, CDR3 DNA. The D gene is left open where the match is weak. Clone size is shown for a subset of rows, as once, few, many or a class of expanded clone.

TRBJ1-5 NA TRBV7-2 few CASTYGGQPQHF TGTGCCAGCACCTACGGGGGTCAGCCCCAGCATTTT
TRBJ2-5 TRBD2 TRBV20-1 NA CSATPPSGGSQETQYF TGCAGTGCTACTCCCCCTAGCGGGGGCTCCCAAGAGACCCAGTACTTC
TRBJ2-1 NA TRBV5-6 few CASSDKGAGSYNEQFF TGTGCCAGCAGCGACAAGGGAGCAGGATCCTACAATGAGCAGTTCTTC
TRBJ2-2 NA TRBV4-3 NA CASSHPRWGDSNTGELFF TGCGCCAGCAGCCACCCACGCTGGGGGGATTCGAACACCGGGGAGCTGTTTTTT
TRBJ2-3 NA TRBV11-2 many CASSAITDTQYF TGTGCCAGCAGCGCAATAACAGATACGCAGTATTTT
TRBJ1-5 TRBD1 TRBV20-1 NA CSAREIDRGNQPQHF TGCAGTGCTAGAGAGATCGACAGGGGCAATCAGCCCCAGCATTTT
TRBJ1-6 NA TRBV3-1 many CASSQGAGRNSPLHF TGTGCCAGCAGCCAAGGGGCCGGACGCAATTCACCCCTCCACTTT
TRBJ2-6 NA TRBV6-1 many CASSEEFSGANVLTF TGTGCCAGCAGTGAAGAGTTCTCTGGGGCCAACGTCCTGACTTTC
TRBJ2-1 TRBD2 TRBV12-3/TRBV12-4 NA CASSRRLIAGQYNEQFF TGTGCCAGCAGTCGCCGGCTAATAGCGGGGCAATACAATGAGCAGTTCTTC
TRBJ2-2 NA TRBV5-1 NA CASSLAGVITGELFF TGCGCCAGCAGCTTGGCCGGGGTCATCACCGGGGAGCTGTTTTTT
TRBJ2-5 TRBD2 TRBV12-3/TRBV12-4 many CASSLGRGGARETQYF TGTGCCAGCAGTTTAGGGCGGGGGGGCGCACGAGAGACCCAGTACTTC
TRBJ2-1 TRBD2 TRBV3-1 many CASALAGIFNEQFF TGTGCCAGCGCCCTAGCGGGGATCTTCAATGAGCAGTTCTTC
TRBJ1-5 NA TRBV6-2/TRBV6-3 many CASRDSFNQPQHF TGTGCCAGCAGGGACAGCTTCAATCAGCCCCAGCATTTT
TRBJ1-2 NA TRBV7-9 NA CASSLFSPTEGYTF TGTGCCAGCAGCTTATTCTCCCCCACAGAAGGCTACACCTTC
TRBJ2-7 NA TRBV10-3 few CAISESAYEQYF TGTGCCATCAGTGAGTCGGCCTACGAGCAGTACTTC
TRBJ2-5 NA TRBV27 NA CASRHTTGYAHQETQYF TGTGCCAGCAGACATACAACAGGGTACGCCCACCAAGAGACCCAGTACTTC
TRBJ2-1 NA TRBV2 NA CASSSSGTYNEQFF TGTGCCAGCAGTTCTTCCGGGACTTACAATGAGCAGTTCTTC
TRBJ2-1 TRBD2 TRBV4-2 once CASSQDLAGPAYNEQFF TGTGCCAGCAGCCAGGACCTAGCGGGACCAGCCTACAATGAGCAGTTCTTC
TRBJ1-1 NA TRBV11-3 many CASSSSPGGGTEAFF TGTGCCAGCAGCTCGTCCCCGGGTGGTGGCACTGAAGCTTTCTTT
TRBJ1-4 NA TRBV13 NA CASSLRGQGDEKLFF TGTGCCAGCAGCTTAAGAGGCCAGGGTGATGAAAAACTGTTTTTT
TRBJ2-7 TRBD1 TRBV6-1 NA CASSEAGTGKLYEQYF TGTGCCAGCAGTGAAGCAGGGACAGGCAAACTATACGAGCAGTACTTC
TRBJ1-4 NA TRBV6-1 few CASRATGRSTEKLFF TGTGCCAGCAGAGCCACAGGGCGGTCCACTGAAAAACTGTTTTTT
TRBJ2-7 TRBD2 TRBV10-3 many CAISAEVAGYEQYF TGTGCCATCAGTGCGGAGGTAGCGGGCTACGAGCAGTACTTC
TRBJ2-5 NA TRBV11-3 few CASSLPDWQETQYF TGTGCCAGCAGCTTACCGGACTGGCAAGAGACCCAGTACTTC
TRBJ2-1 NA TRBV7-8 many CASSREGNEQFF TGTGCCAGCAGCCGCGAGGGTAATGAGCAGTTCTTC
TRBJ2-4 TRBD2 TRBV7-2 NA CASSLWGLAGAGKNIQYF TGTGCCAGCAGCTTATGGGGACTAGCGGGGGCGGGAAAAAACATTCAGTACTTC
TRBJ2-7 NA TRBV28 few CASSPGRSSSYEQYF TGTGCCAGCAGCCCCGGGCGTTCTAGCTCCTACGAGCAGTACTTC
TRBJ2-7 TRBD1 TRBV30 many CAWNPGQTYEQYF TGTGCCTGGAATCCGGGACAGACCTACGAGCAGTACTTC